These 15 T cell receptor beta chains came from one sample sequenced in a study of blood T cell repertoires in COVID-19. Assay: immunoSEQ multiplex PCR; the TCRdb copy retains only in-frame clones and omits some. The sample carries approximately 240,000 clones, 65% to 85% recorded once. Sequenced material: peripheral blood. The origin of the receptors is a woman aged 30 to 39 who had recovered from COVID-19.

The chain has TRBV27 and TRBJ1-5, with D possibly TRBD1 on 6 matching bases. This CDR3 is built from 13 residues. Trimming stripped 7 bases from V and 3 bases from J, with 10 bases between. Germline-derived CDR1 and CDR2 are MNHEY and SMNVEV (reference sequence). In DNA form, the CDR3 reads TGTGCCAGCACCCGGGACATCAATCAGCCCCAGCATTTT. This encodes CASTRDINQPQHF.

The chain links TRBV5-4 to TRBJ2-7, with 10 positions matching TRBD2. There are 15 residues in the CDR3. With V trimmed by 0 bases and J by 5 bases, 5 bases remained unmatched. Germline V CDR1 and CDR2: SGHNT, YYREEE (reference sequence). The CDR3 reads CASSLELAGLNEQYF. The CDR3 DNA reads as TGTGCCAGCAGCTTGGAACTAGCGGGATTAAACGAGCAGTACTTC. Together with reference TRBV5-4 and TRBJ2-7, the CDR3 gives the full variable domain: ETGVTQSPTHLIKTRGQQVTLRCSSQSGHNTVSWYQQALGQGPQFIFQYYREEENGRGNFPPRFSGLQFPNYSSELNVNALELDDSALYLCASSLELAGLNEQYFGPGTRLTVT.

CDR3 protein: CASSSQWDRVNSPLHF. Written as DNA, the CDR3 is TGTGCCAGCAGCTCGCAGTGGGACAGGGTTAATTCACCCCTCCACTTT. The chain employs TRBV7-9 and TRBJ1-6, with TRBD1 identical over 9 bases. The CDR3 runs 16 residues. The J segment lost 6 bases and the V segment lost 4 bases, leaving 7 bases of the junction unmatched. Looked up from germline, CDR1 is SEHNR and CDR2 is FQNEAQ (reference sequence).

The genes are TRBV7-9 and TRBJ2-3, with TRBD2 matching 15 bases. The CDR3 covers 19 residues. The J segment lost 0 bases and the V segment lost 4 bases, leaving 8 bases of the junction unmatched. Germline V gene sequence: CDR1 SEHNR, CDR2 FQNEAQ (reference sequence). The CDR3, as DNA: TGTGCCAGCAGCTCGCGGACTAGCGGGAGGGATCTCAGCACAGATACGCAGTATTTT. Translated, it gives CASSSRTSGRDLSTDTQYF.

The chain uses TRBV10-3 and TRBJ2-2; 12 nucleotides agree with TRBD2. Germline V gene sequence: CDR1 ENHRY, CDR2 SYGVKD. This CDR3 is built from 18 residues. Unmatched junction bases numbered 16, after V lost 7 bases and J lost 7 bases. The CDR3 sequence: CAITRTDSSGRAGGELFF. The CDR3 DNA sequence: TGTGCCATCACCCGGACAGATTCTAGCGGGAGGGCTGGCGGGGAGCTGTTTTTT.

The chain is built from TRBV28 and TRBJ2-7, with 11 positions matching TRBD1. The V gene end was trimmed by 3 bases and the J gene end by 6 bases; junction bases not matched to a gene: 7. The CDR3 is 15 amino acids. The germline gives CDR1 MDHEN, CDR2 SYDVKM. As DNA, the CDR3 is TGTGCCAGCAGTTTCGCCGGGACAGGGGGTGTCGAGCAGTACTTC. Translating it yields CASSFAGTGGVEQYF.

The chain employs TRBV27 and TRBJ1-5; 8 bases line up with TRBD1. The germline CDR1 and CDR2 sequences are MNHEY and SMNVEV (reference sequence). The length of the CDR3 is 15 residues. Trimming took 6 bases from V and 5 from J; bases not matched to a gene: 9. The CDR3 protein is CASRPTGGLHQPQHF. CDR3 DNA: TGTGCCAGCAGGCCTACAGGGGGGTTGCATCAGCCCCAGCATTTT.

The chain combines TRBV28 with TRBJ2-7; 7 positions match TRBD1. The trim removed 6 bases at V and 7 bases at J, leaving 15 bases unmatched. Germline CDR1 is MDHEN and CDR2 is SYDVKM. The CDR3 contains 15 residues. The CDR3 DNA sequence: TGTGCCAGCAGCCCACCCCCGGGACAGAGCCCGGAGCAGTACTTC. Translating it yields CASSPPPGQSPEQYF.

The gene calls are TRBV10-1 and TRBJ2-1; 11 positions match TRBD2. The CDR3 is 15 residues long. The V segment lost 2 bases and the J segment 4 bases; nucleotides outside the gene matches: 1. Germline V gene data show CDR1 as WNHNN and CDR2 as SYGVQD (reference sequence). The CDR3 region is CASSEGLAGYNEQFF. The CDR3 region has the DNA TGCGCCAGCAGTGAGGGACTAGCGGGTTACAATGAGCAGTTCTTC.

A few counts support this clone. The CDR3 nucleotides read TGTGCCAGCAGTTTACAAATGCGGTGGCAGAGCAATCAGCCCCAGCATTTT. Amino acids: CASSLQMRWQSNQPQHF. The rearrangement links TRBV28 to TRBJ1-5; D is unresolved. Germline V lookup: CDR1 MDHEN, CDR2 SYDVKM. The CDR3 extends over 17 amino acids. V dropped 2 bases and J dropped 1 base, with 15 bases sitting between them. The variable domain in full, completed from reference TRBV28 and TRBJ1-5, reads DVKVTQSSRYLVKRTGEKVFLECVQDMDHENMFWYRQDPGLGLRLIYFSYDVKMKEKGDIPEGYSVSREKKERFSLILESASTNQTSMYLCASSLQMRWQSNQPQHFGDGTRLSIL.

V is TRBV18 and J is TRBJ2-2; a weak D match, TRBD1 (7 bases). Germline V gene lookup returns CDR1 KGHSH and CDR2 LQKENI. V gave up 3 bases and J gave up 6 bases, with 14 bases separating them. The CDR3 is 15 amino acids. CDR3 in amino acids: CASSPPEGAAGELFF. CDR3 nucleotide sequence: TGTGCCAGCTCACCCCCGGAGGGGGCCGCCGGGGAGCTGTTTTTT. The whole variable domain, filled in from reference TRBV18 and TRBJ2-2, reads NAGVMQNPRHLVRRRGQEARLRCSPMKGHSHVYWYRQLPEEGLKFMVYLQKENIIDESGMPKERFSAEFPKEGPSILRIQQVVRGDSAAYFCASSPPEGAAGELFFGEGSRLTVL.

This clone was recorded a few times. Other DNA sequences in this sample translate to the same CDR3. V and J are TRBV19 and TRBJ2-7; no reliable D call. Deletions cut 0 bases from V and 0 bases from J, with 6 bases between. Germline V gene sequence: CDR1 LNHDA, CDR2 SQIVND (reference sequence). The CDR3 is made up of 14 amino acids. CDR3 coding DNA: TGTGCCAGTAGTATAGATCTTAACTCCTACGAGCAGTACTTC. Amino acids: CASSIDLNSYEQYF.

Only one count was recorded for this clone. The J gene is TRBJ1-2, the V gene TRBV3-1 (or the pseudogene TRBV3-2); D gene uncertain. This CDR3 is 12 amino acids long. V was clipped by 1 base and J by 7 bases, with 7 bases between them. In germline, CDR1 is LGHDT, CDR2 YNNKEL (reference sequence). CDR3 bases: TGTGCCAGCAGCCAAGGAGCGGGTGGCTACACCTTC. Translating gives CASSQGAGGYTF.

The chain carries TRBV29-1 and TRBJ2-1; 11 bases line up with TRBD2. V trimming: 7 bases; J trimming: 4 bases; junction bases outside the gene matches: 3. The CDR3 loop spans 13 amino acids. Germline CDR1 SQVTM, CDR2 ANQGSEA. The CDR3 protein is CSAGTSGYNEQFF. The CDR3 DNA sequence: TGCAGCGCTGGGACTAGCGGTTACAATGAGCAGTTCTTC.

This chain connects TRBV5-5 to TRBJ2-1; 8 nucleotides match TRBD2. The length of the CDR3 is 15 residues. The germline gives CDR1 SGHKS, CDR2 YYEKEE (reference sequence). V was clipped by 0 bases and J by 4 bases; unmatched bases: 3. CDR3 region: CASSLEGLVYNEQFF. The DNA for the CDR3 is TGTGCCAGCAGCTTGGAGGGACTAGTGTACAATGAGCAGTTCTTC.